The next 6 T cell receptor beta chains were all read from a single sample in a study of cytomegalovirus exposure and HLA in healthy donors (dated by TCRdb to about 2017). The library was built by means of the immunoSEQ multiplex PCR assay. For the multiplex PCR, a mixture combining 60 forward primers for TCR Vbeta segments and 13 reverse primers for TCR Jbeta segments was used. This is the immuneACCESS table as TCRdb keeps it, with only in-frame sequences that have V and J called. A part of the clones is gone; compared with another copy, unresolved V genes explain less than half, and the rest is unexplained. The sample contains over 80,000 clones, approximately 70% of them found a single time. The leading ten clones occupy approximately 3.5% of the sample. Specimen: PBMCs. The receptors were gathered from a man aged 35-49 years in good health and CMV-seronegative.

The CDR3 reads CASSPGTAFNEKLFF. The CDR3 DNA is TGTGCCAGCAGCCCAGGGACAGCGTTTAATGAAAAACTGTTTTTT. V gene TRBV6-1 combines with J gene TRBJ1-4; 7 nucleotides align to TRBD1. CDR1 is MNHNS, CDR2 SASEGT, per germline. With V trimmed by 6 bases and J by 4 bases, 8 bases remained unmatched. This CDR3 has 15 amino acids.

CDR3 coding DNA: TGTGCCAGCAGAGGTCGGGGGTATCAGCCCCAGCATTTT. Translated, it gives CASRGRGYQPQHF. This chain links TRBV2 with TRBJ1-5; possible D gene TRBD1, 5 bases. The length of the CDR3 is 13 residues. The V gene's germline CDR1 is SNHLY and CDR2 FYNNEI. V lost 6 bases, J lost 5 bases, and 11 bases lay in between.

The chain has TRBV4-1 and TRBJ1-2; a possible D gene is TRBD1 (6 bases). Trimming stripped 4 bases from V and 14 bases from J, with 17 bases between. In germline, CDR1 is MGHRA, CDR2 YSYEKL. This CDR3 is built from 12 residues. CDR3 sequence: CASSPEGNRETF. The DNA of the CDR3 is TGCGCCAGCAGCCCAGAAGGTAACAGGGAAACCTTC.

V and J are TRBV6-6 and TRBJ2-5; 13 bases map to TRBD2. This CDR3 spans 16 amino acids. CDR1 and CDR2 from the germline V gene are MNHNY and SVGAGI (reference sequence). Trimming removed 4 bases from V and 3 bases from J; junction bases left unmatched: 5. The CDR3, as DNA: TGTGCCAGCAGTTCGACTAGCGGGGGGCAGAAAGAGACCCAGTACTTC. Translating it yields CASSSTSGGQKETQYF.

V usage is TRBV14 and J usage is TRBJ2-1; tentative D call: TRBD2 (6 bases). V was pared by 0 bases and J by 2 bases, with 14 bases between. CDR3 size: 17 residues. Germline V CDR1 and CDR2: SGHDN, FVKESK. CDR3 region: CASSQDFALAPYNEQFF. For the CDR3, the DNA is TGTGCCAGCAGCCAAGATTTCGCCCTAGCGCCCTACAATGAGCAGTTCTTC.

The rearrangement joins TRBV15 to TRBJ1-5, with 7 bases identical to TRBD1. This CDR3 has 16 amino acids. Germline V CDR1 and CDR2: LNHNV, YYDKDF (reference sequence). With 3 bases clipped from V and 1 base from J, the junction kept 6 bases outside the gene matches. CDR3 bases: TGTGCCACCAGCAGCGACAGGGCCCTAAGCAATCAGCCCCAGCATTTT. This codes for CATSSDRALSNQPQHF.